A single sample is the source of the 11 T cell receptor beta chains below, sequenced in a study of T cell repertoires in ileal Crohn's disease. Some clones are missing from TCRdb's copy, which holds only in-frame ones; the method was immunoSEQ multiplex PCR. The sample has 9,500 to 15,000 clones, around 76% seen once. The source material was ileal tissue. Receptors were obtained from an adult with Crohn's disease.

The CDR3, as DNA: TGTGCCAGCAGCTTAGCGCCGGGACAGAAGCAGTATTTT. Translation: CASSLAPGQKQYF. The V gene is TRBV11-2, the J gene TRBJ2-3; 7 positions match TRBD1. This CDR3 contains 13 residues. CDR1 SGHAT and CDR2 FQNNGV come from the germline V gene. The V segment lost 1 base and the J segment 11 bases; nucleotides outside the gene matches: 6.

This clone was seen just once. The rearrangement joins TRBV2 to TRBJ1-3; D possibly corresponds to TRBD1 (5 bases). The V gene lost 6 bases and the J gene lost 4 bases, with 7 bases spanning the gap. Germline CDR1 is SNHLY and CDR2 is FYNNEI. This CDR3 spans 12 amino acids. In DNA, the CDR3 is TGTGCCAGCAGGGGGCAAGGAAACACCATATATTTT. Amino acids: CASRGQGNTIYF.

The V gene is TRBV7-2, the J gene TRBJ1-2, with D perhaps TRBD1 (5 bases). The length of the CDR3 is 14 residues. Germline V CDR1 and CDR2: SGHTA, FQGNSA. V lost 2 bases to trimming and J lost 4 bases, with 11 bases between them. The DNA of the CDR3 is TGTGCCAGCAGCTTACAGCAGGGCGTCTATGGCTACACCTTC. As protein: CASSLQQGVYGYTF.

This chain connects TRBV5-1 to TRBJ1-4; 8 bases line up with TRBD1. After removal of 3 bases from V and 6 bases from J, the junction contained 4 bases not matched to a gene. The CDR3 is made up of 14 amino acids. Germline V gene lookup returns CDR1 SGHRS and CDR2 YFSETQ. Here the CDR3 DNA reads TGCGCCAGCAGCTCCACAGGGGGTTATGAAAAACTGTTTTTT. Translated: CASSSTGGYEKLFF. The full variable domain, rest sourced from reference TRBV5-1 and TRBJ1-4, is KAGVTQTPRYLIKTRGQQVTLSCSPISGHRSVSWYQQTPGQGLQFLFEYFSETQRNKGNFPGRFSGRQFSNSRSEMNVSTLELGDSALYLCASSSTGGYEKLFFGSGTQLSVL.

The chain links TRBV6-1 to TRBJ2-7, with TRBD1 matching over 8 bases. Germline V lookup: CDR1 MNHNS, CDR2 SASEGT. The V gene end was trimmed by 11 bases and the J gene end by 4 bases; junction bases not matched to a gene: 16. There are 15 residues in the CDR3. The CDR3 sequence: CAGKHRGSSDYEQYF. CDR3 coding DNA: TGTGCCGGTAAGCACAGGGGGTCATCCGATTACGAGCAGTACTTC.

CDR3 amino acids: CASRGGDYGYTF. The CDR3 DNA follows: TGCGCCAGCAGGGGGGGGGACTATGGCTACACCTTC. The chain employs TRBV4-1 and TRBJ1-2; D is possibly TRBD1 (5 bases). The CDR3 extends over 12 amino acids. Germline V gene data show CDR1 as MGHRA and CDR2 as YSYEKL. V lost 6 bases to trimming and J lost 3 bases, with 8 bases between them.

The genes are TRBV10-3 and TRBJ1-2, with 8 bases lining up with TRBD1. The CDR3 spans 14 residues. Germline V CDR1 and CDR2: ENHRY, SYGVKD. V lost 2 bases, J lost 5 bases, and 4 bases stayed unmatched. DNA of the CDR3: TGTGCCATCAGTGAGCGACAGGGGTGGTATGGCTACACCTTC. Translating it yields CAISERQGWYGYTF.

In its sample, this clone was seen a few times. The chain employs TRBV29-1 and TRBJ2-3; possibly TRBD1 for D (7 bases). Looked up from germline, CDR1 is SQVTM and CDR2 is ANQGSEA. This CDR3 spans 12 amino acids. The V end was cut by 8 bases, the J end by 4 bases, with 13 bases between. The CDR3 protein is CSTAGGPDTQYF. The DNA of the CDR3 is TGCAGCACCGCAGGGGGGCCAGATACGCAGTATTTT.

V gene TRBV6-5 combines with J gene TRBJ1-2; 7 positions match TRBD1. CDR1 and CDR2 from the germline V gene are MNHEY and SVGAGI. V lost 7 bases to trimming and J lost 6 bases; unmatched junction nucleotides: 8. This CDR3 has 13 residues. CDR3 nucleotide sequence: TGTGCCAGCACTGTCACAGGGGCGGATGGCTACACCTTC. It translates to CASTVTGADGYTF.

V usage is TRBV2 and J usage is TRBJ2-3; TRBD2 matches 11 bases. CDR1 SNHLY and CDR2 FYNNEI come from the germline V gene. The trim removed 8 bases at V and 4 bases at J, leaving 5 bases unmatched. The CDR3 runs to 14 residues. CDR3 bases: TGTGCCAGCTTACTAGCGGGAGTCGCAGATACGCAGTATTTT. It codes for CASLLAGVADTQYF.

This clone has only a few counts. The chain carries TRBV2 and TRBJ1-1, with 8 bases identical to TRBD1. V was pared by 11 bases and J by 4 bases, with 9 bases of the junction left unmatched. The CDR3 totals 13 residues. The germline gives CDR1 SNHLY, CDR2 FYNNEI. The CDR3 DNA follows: TGTGCCTCCCGGACAGGGCTGGTCACTGAAGCTTTCTTT. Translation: CASRTGLVTEAFF. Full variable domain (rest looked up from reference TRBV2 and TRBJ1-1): EPEVTQTPSHQVTQMGQEVILRCVPISNHLYFYWYRQILGQKVEFLVSFYNNEISEKSEIFDDQFSVERPDGSNFTLKIRSTKLEDSAMYFCASRTGLVTEAFFGQGTRLTVV.